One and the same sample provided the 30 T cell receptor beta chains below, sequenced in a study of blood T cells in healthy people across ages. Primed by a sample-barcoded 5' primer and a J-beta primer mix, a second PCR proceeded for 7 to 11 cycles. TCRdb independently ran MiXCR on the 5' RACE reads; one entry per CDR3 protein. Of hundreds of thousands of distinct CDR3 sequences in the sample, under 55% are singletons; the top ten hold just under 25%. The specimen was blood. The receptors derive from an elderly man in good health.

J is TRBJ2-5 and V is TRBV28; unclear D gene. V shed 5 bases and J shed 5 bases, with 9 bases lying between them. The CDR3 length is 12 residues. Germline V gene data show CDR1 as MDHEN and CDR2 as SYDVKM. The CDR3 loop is CASSPMLETQYF. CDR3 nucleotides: TGTGCCAGCAGTCCGATGCTCGAGACCCAGTACTTC.

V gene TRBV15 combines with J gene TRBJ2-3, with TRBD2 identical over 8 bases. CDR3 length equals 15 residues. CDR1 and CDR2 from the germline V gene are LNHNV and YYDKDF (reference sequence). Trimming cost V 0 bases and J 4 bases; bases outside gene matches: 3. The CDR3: CATSRDGGAPDTQYF. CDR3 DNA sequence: TGTGCCACCAGCAGAGACGGGGGGGCCCCAGATACGCAGTATTTT. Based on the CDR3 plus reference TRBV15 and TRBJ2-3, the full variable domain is DAMVIQNPRYQVTQFGKPVTLSCSQTLNHNVMYWYQQKSSQAPKLLFHYYDKDFNNEADTPDNFQSRRPNTSFCFLDIRSPGLGDTAMYLCATSRDGGAPDTQYFGPGTRLTVL.

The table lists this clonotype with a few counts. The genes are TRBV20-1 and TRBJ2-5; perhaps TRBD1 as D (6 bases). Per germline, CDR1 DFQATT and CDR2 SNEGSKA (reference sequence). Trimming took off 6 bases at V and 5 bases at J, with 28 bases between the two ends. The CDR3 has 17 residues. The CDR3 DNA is TGCAGTGCCCACGGAGTGGGGACATGGACGACTCATGAGACCCAGTACTTC. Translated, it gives CSAHGVGTWTTHETQYF.

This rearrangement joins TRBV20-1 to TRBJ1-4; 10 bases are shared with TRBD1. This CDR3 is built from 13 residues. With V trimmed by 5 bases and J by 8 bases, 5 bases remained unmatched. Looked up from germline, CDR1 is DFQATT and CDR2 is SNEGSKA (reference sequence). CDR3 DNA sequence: TGCAGTGCTGCCGGGACAGGGGTAGAAAAACTGTTTTTT. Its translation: CSAAGTGVEKLFF.

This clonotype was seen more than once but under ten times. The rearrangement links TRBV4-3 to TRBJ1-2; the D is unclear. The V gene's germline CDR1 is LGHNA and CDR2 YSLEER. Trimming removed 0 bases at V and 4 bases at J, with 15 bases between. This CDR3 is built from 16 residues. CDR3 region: CASSQDRLPRGYGYTF. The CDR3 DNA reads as TGCGCCAGCAGCCAAGATAGGCTCCCCAGAGGCTATGGCTACACCTTC.

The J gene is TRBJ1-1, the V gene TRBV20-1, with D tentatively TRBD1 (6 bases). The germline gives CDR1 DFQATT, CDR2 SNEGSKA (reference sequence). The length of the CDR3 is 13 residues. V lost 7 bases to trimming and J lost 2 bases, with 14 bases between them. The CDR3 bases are TGCAGTGGCCGGACAGCATCCAACACTGAAGCTTTCTTT. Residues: CSGRTASNTEAFF.

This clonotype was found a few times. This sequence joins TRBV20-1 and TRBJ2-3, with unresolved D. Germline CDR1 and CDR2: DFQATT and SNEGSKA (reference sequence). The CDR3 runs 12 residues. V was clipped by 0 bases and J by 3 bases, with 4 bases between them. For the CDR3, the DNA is TGCAGTGCTAGAGAGCAGACAGATACGCAGTATTTT. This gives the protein CSAREQTDTQYF.

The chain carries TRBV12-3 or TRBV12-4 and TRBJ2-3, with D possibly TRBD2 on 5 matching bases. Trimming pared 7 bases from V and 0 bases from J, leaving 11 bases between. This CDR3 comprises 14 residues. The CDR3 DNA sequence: TGTGCCAGCACCCATAGCGTAAGCACAGATACGCAGTATTTT. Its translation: CASTHSVSTDTQYF.

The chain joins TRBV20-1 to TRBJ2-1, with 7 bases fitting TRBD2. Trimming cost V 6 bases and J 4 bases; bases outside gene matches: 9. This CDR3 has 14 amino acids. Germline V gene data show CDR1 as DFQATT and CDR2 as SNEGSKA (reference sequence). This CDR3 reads CSAIGRPLYNEQFF. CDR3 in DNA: TGCAGTGCGATCGGGAGGCCCCTTTACAATGAGCAGTTCTTC.

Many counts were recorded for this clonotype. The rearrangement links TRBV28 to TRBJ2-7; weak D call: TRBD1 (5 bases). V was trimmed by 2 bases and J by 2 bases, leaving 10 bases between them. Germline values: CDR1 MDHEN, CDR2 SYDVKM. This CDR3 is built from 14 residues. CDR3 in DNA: TGTGCCAGCAGTTTACAGGGCAGGGCCTACGAGCAGTACTTC. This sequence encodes CASSLQGRAYEQYF. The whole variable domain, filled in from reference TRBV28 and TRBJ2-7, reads DVKVTQSSRYLVKRTGEKVFLECVQDMDHENMFWYRQDPGLGLRLIYFSYDVKMKEKGDIPEGYSVSREKKERFSLILESASTNQTSMYLCASSLQGRAYEQYFGPGTRLTVT.

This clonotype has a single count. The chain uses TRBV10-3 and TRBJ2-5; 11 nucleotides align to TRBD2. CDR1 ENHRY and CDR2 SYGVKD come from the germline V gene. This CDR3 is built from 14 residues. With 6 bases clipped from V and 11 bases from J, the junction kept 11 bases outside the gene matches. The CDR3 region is CAIRTSGKHNEQYF. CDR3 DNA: TGTGCCATCAGGACTAGCGGGAAGCACAATGAGCAGTACTTC.

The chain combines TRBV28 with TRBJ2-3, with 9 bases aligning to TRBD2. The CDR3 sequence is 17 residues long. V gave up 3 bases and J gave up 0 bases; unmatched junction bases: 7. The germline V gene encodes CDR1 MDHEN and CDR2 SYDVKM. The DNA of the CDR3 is TGTGCCAGCAGTTTCTGGGCGGGAGGGACTAGCACAGATACGCAGTATTTT. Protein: CASSFWAGGTSTDTQYF.

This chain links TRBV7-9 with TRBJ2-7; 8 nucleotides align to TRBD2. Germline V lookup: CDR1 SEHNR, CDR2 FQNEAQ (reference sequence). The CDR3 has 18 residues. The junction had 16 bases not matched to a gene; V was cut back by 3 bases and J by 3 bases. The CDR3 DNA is TGTGCCAGCAGCTTGTGGCGGGGGGCCGGCCGGACCTTCTACGAGCAGTACTTC. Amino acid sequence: CASSLWRGAGRTFYEQYF.

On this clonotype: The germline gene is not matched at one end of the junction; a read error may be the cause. In DNA form, the CDR3 reads TGTGCCTGCAGTTGGGTGGGTTACGAGCAGTACTTC. It codes for CACSWVGYEQYF. This chain connects TRBV7-2 to TRBJ2-7; D is uncertain. From germline, CDR1 is SGHTA and CDR2 FQGNSA. CDR3 length equals 12 residues.

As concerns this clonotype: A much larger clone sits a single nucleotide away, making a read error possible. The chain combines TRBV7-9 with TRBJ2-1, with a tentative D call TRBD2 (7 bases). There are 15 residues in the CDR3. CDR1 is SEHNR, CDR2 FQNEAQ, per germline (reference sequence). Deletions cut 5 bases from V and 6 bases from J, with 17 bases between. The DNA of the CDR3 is TGTGCCAGCAGCCCCCGCTGCGGGGGCCCCAATGAGCAGTTCTTC. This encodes CASSPRCGGPNEQFF.

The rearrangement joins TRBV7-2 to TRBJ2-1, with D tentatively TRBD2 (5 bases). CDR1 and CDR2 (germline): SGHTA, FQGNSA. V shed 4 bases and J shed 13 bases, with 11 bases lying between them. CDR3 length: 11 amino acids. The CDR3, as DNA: TGTGCCAGCAGCTCTCAACTAGGCCAGTTCTTC. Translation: CASSSQLGQFF.

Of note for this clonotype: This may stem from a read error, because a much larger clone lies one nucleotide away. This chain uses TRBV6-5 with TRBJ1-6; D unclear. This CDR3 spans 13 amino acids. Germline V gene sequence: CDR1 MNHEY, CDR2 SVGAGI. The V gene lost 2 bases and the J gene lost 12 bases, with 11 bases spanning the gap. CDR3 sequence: CASSYVNGRPLHF. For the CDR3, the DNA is TGTGCCAGCAGTTACGTTAACGGTAGACCCCTCCACTTT.

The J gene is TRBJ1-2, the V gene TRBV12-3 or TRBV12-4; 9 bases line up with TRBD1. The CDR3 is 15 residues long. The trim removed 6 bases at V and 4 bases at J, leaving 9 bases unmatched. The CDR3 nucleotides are TGTGCCAGCAGCTCCGGGACAGGGCTACTCTATGGCTACACCTTC. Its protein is CASSSGTGLLYGYTF.

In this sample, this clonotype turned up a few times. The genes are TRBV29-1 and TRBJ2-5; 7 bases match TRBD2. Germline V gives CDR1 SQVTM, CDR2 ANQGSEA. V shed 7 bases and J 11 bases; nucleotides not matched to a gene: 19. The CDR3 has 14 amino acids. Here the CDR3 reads CSAQPGLPYNEQYF. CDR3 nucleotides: TGCAGCGCTCAGCCGGGACTACCTTACAATGAGCAGTACTTC.

CDR3 nucleotides: TGTGCCAGCCTACCACGGGACGGTGAGCAGTACTTC. Amino acid sequence: CASLPRDGEQYF. The V gene is TRBV28, the J gene TRBJ2-7; D is possibly TRBD1 or TRBD2 (5 bases each). Trimming cost V 8 bases and J 7 bases, with 15 bases left between them. The CDR3 loop spans 12 amino acids. Germline V gene sequence: CDR1 MDHEN, CDR2 SYDVKM.

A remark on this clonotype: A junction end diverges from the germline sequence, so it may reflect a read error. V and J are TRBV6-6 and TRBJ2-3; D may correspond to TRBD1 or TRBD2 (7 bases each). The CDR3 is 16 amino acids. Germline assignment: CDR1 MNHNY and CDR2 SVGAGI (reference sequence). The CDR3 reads CASGYLSQGGADTQYF. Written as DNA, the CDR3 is TGTGCCAGCGGTTACTTGTCTCAGGGGGGGGCCGATACGCAGTATTTT.

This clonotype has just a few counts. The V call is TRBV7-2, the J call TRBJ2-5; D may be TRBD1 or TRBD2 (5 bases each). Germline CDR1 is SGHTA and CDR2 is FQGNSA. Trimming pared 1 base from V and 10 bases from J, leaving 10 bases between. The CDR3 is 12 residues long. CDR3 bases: TGTGCCAGCAGCTTAGGAGGGACGGACCAGTACTTC. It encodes CASSLGGTDQYF.

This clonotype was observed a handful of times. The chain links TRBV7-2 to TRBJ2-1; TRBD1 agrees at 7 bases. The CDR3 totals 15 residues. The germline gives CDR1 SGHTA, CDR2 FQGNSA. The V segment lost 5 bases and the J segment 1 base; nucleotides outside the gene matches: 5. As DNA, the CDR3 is TGTGCCAGCAGCCTTGGGACAGTATCCTACAATGAGCAGTTCTTC. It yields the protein CASSLGTVSYNEQFF.

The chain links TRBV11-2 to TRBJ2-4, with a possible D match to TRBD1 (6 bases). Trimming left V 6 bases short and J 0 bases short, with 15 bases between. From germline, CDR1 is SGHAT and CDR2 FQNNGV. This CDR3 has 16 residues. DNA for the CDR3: TGTGCCAGCAGTATACAGGGACCCCTAGCCAAAAACATTCAGTACTTC. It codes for CASSIQGPLAKNIQYF.

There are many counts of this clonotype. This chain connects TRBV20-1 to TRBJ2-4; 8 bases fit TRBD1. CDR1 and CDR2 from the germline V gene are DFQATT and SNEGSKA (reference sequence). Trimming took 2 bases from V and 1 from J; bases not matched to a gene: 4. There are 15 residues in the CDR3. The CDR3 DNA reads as TGCAGTGCTAGACAGGACAGGGTGGCCAAAAACATTCAGTACTTC. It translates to CSARQDRVAKNIQYF.

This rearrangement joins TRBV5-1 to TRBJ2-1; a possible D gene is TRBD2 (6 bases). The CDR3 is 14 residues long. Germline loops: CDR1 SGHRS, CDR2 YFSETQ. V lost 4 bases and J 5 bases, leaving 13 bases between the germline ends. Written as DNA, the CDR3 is TGCGCCAGCAGCGTCCCGGGACTTGACAATGAGCAGTTCTTC. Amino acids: CASSVPGLDNEQFF.

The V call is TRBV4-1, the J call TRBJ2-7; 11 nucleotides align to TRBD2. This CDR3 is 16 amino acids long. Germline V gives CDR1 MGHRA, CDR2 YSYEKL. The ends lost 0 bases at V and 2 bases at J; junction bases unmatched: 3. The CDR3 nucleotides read TGCGCCAGCAGCCAAGAACAGGGACTAGCGGCCTACGAGCAGTACTTC. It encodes CASSQEQGLAAYEQYF.

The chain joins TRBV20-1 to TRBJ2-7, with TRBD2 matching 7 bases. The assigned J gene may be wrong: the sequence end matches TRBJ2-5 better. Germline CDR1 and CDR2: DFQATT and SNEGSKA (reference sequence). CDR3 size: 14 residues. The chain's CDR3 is CSATPGLEGETQYF. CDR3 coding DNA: TGCAGTGCAACCCCCGGACTAGAAGGCGAGACCCAGTACTTC.

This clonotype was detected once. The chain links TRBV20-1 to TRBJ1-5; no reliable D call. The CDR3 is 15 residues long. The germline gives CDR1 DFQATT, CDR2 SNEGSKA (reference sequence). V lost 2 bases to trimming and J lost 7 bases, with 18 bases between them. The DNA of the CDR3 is TGCAGTGCTAGACTCGGAGGAAGGTCGGGGCAGCCCCAGCATTTT. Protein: CSARLGGRSGQPQHF.

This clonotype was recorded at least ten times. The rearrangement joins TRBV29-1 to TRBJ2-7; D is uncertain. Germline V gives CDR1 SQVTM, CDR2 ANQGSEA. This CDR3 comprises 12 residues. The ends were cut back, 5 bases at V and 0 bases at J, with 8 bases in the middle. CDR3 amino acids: CSVQDGSYEQYF. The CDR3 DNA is TGCAGCGTTCAGGATGGCTCCTACGAGCAGTACTTC.